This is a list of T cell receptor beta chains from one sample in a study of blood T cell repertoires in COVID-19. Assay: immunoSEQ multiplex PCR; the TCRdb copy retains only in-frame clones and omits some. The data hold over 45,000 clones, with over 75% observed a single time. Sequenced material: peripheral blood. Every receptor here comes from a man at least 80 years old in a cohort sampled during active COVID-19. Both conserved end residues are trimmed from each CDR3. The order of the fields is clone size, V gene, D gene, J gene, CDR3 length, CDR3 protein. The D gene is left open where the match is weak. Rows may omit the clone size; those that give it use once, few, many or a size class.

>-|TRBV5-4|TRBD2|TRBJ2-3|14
ASSSSLAGGADTQY
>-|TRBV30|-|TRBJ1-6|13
AWSIVRGYNSPLH
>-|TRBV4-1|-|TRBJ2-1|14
ASSRLGGSSYNEQF
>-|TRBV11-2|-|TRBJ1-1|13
ASSLFYRVNTEAF
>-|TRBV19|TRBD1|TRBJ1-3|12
ASSMGTVGNTIY
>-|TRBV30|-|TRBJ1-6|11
AFEVIYNSPLH
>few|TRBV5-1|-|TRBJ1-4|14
ASSLSPPGTNEKLF
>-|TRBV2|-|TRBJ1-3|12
ASSSQGSGNTIY
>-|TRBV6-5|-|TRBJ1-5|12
ASNSRTGNQPQH
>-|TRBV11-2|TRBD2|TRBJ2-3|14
ASSFLRGGGTDTQY
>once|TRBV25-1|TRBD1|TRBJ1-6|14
ASSEFRGQGNSPLH
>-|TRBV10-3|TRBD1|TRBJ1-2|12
AISGQGDNYGYT
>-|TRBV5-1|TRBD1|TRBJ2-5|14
ASSLRDRRAGETQY
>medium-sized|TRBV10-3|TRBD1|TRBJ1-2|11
AIRGDSNYGYT
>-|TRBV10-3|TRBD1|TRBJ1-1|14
AISESQGAMNTEAF
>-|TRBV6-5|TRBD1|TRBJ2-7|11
ATSVGQTYEQY
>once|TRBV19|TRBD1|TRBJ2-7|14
ASSIGHRGFVYEQY
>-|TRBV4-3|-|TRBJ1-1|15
ASSQGYHRAWGTEAF
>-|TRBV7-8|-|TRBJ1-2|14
ASSLDDSISNYGYT
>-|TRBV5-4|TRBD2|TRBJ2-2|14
ASSSGLAGATGELF
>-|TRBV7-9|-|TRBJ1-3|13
ASSFNPGGGNTIY
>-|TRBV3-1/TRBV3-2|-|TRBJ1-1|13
ASSGGGSGNTEAF
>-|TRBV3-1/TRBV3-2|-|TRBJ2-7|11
ASSQVQSQEQY
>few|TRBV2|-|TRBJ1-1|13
ASSDAAGVNTEAF
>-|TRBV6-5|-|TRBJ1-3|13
ASRPTADSGNTIY
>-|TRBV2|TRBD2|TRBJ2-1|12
ASRRGEMGNEQF
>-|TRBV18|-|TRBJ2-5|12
ASSLGQLQETQY
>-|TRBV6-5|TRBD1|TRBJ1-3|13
ASSKGQGTGNTIY
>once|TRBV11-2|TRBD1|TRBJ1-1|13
ASSLGDRMNTEAF
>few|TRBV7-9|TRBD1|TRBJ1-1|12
ASSGTGGYTEAF
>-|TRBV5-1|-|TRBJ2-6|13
ASSDPGSGANVLT
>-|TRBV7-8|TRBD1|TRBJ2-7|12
ASSYSTGGYEQY
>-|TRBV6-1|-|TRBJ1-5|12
ASREGVPNQPQH
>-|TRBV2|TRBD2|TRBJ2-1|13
ASSESGRAYNEQF
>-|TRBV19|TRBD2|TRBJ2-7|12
ASSIGPSGHEQY
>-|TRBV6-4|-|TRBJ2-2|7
ASRRGMF
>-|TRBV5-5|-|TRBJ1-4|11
ASSGPTGEKLF
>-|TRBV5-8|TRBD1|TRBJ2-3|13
ASSQGAASTDTQY
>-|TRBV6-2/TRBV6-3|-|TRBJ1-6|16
ASSYPTGSNAYNSPLH
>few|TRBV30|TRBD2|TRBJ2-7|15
AWSSLRTSGTPYEQY
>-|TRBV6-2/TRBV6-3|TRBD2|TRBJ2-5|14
ASSYLASGDQETQY
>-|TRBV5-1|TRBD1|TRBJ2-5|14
ASSLGGQAGQETQY
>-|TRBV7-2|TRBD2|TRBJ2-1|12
ASSFVGGPNEQF
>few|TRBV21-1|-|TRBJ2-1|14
ASSNEDRYSYNEQF
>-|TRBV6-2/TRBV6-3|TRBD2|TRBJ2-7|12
ASSWGLASHEQY
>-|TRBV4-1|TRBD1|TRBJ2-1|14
ASSQGSQGVYNEQF
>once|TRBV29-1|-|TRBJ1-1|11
SSLKGSNTEAF
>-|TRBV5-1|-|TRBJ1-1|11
ASSLASNTEAF
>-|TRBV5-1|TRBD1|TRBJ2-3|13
ASSGSTGGTDTQY
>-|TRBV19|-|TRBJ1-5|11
ASSIQVSQPQH